A single sample gave rise to the 9 T cell receptor beta chains below, sequenced in a study of shared T cell receptors in the human thymus. Clones were sequenced by immunoSEQ multiplex PCR, and TCRdb holds only the in-frame ones, with some missing. The data show roughly 410,000 clones, just under 95% seen once. Sequencing used thymocytes. These receptors were taken from a human donor.

This clone was seen only once. V gene TRBV5-1 combines with J gene TRBJ2-7; the match to TRBD1 covers 10 bases. The CDR3 runs to 15 residues. Germline CDR1 and CDR2: SGHRS and YFSETQ. Germline trimming cut 7 bases from V and 5 bases from J; bases unmatched to any gene: 12. In DNA form, the CDR3 reads TGCGCCAGCGGCAAGGGGGACAGGGGATACCACGAGCAGTACTTC. It codes for CASGKGDRGYHEQYF.

V usage is TRBV6-4 and J usage is TRBJ2-1; TRBD2 is a possible D gene (7 bases). Trimming took off 1 base at V and 6 bases at J, with 16 bases between the two ends. The germline V gene encodes CDR1 MRHNA and CDR2 SNTAGT. The CDR3 consists of 16 residues. The CDR3 coding sequence is TGTGCCAGCAGTGACTGGGGGGGGCTTCCCCGCAATGAGCAGTTCTTC. The encoded protein is CASSDWGGLPRNEQFF.

The chain recombines TRBV30 with TRBJ2-2; 8 positions agree with TRBD1. Trimming at V came to 6 bases and at J to 3 bases, leaving 15 bases not matched to a gene. This CDR3 has 17 residues. Per germline, CDR1 GTSNPN and CDR2 SVGIG (reference sequence). CDR3 DNA: TGTGCCTGTGCTTCCACACACAGGGGGTTTCACACCGGGGAGCTGTTTTTT. This codes for CACASTHRGFHTGELFF.

V and J are TRBV28 and TRBJ2-2; TRBD1 aligns across 12 bases. In germline, CDR1 is MDHEN, CDR2 SYDVKM. The CDR3 is 18 amino acids. The ends lost 4 bases at V and 7 bases at J; junction bases unmatched: 13. The CDR3 protein is CASSWRRDRGPYDGELFF. The DNA of the CDR3 is TGTGCCAGCAGTTGGCGGCGGGACAGGGGGCCGTATGACGGGGAGCTGTTTTTT.

The chain recombines TRBV6-4 with TRBJ1-5, with D uncertain. Germline V lookup: CDR1 MRHNA, CDR2 SNTAGT. This CDR3 has 15 residues. Trimming took off 3 bases at V and 0 bases at J, with 9 bases between the two ends. The CDR3 region has the DNA TGTGCCAGCAGTGAGACGATAAATAGCAATCAGCCCCAGCATTTT. As protein: CASSETINSNQPQHF.

The chain links TRBV14 to TRBJ2-3; 8 bases agree with TRBD2. The CDR3 totals 16 residues. Trimming removed 1 base from V and 3 bases from J; junction bases left unmatched: 6. The V gene's germline CDR1 is SGHDN and CDR2 FVKESK. The CDR3 coding sequence is TGTGCCAGCAGCCAAGTTTTGCGGGAGGTAACAGATACGCAGTATTTT. Translation: CASSQVLREVTDTQYF.

The V call is TRBV5-6, the J call TRBJ2-7, with a possible D match to TRBD1 (7 bases). CDR3 length equals 16 residues. V was clipped by 3 bases and J by 2 bases, with 18 bases between them. The V gene's germline CDR1 is SGHDT and CDR2 YYEEEE. The CDR3 protein is CASSSQGGGGPYEQYF. As DNA, the CDR3 is TGTGCCAGCAGCTCTCAGGGGGGAGGCGGCCCCTACGAGCAGTACTTC.

This clone was found a few times. The chain links TRBV7-9 to TRBJ2-7; possibly TRBD1 or TRBD2 for D (5 bases each). V was pared by 5 bases and J by 2 bases, with 16 bases between. The CDR3 is made up of 15 amino acids. Germline-derived CDR1 and CDR2 are SEHNR and FQNEAQ (reference sequence). CDR3 DNA sequence: TGTGCCAGCAGCCCATTGCGAAGGGGACCCTACGAGCAGTACTTC. Amino acids: CASSPLRRGPYEQYF.

The chain carries TRBV7-9 and TRBJ1-5, with D perhaps matching TRBD1 (5 bases). The CDR3 covers 17 residues. CDR1 and CDR2 (germline): SEHNR, FQNEAQ (reference sequence). Trimming removed 6 bases from V and 3 bases from J, with 21 bases in between. The CDR3 protein is CASSPVPGPPYNQPQHF. Here the CDR3 DNA reads TGTGCCAGCAGTCCAGTTCCGGGACCGCCTTACAATCAGCCCCAGCATTTT.